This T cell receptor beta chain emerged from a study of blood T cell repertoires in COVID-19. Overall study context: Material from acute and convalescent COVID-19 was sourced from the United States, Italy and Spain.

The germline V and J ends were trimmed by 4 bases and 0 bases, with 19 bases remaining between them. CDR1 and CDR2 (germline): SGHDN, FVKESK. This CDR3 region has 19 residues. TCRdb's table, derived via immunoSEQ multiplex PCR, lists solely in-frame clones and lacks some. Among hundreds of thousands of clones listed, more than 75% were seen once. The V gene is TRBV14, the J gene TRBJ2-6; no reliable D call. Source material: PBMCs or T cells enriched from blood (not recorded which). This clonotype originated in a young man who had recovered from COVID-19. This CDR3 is CASSRRSAVPTSGANVLTF. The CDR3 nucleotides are TGTGCCAGCAGCCGGAGATCGGCTGTGCCTACCTCTGGGGCCAACGTCCTGACTTTC.